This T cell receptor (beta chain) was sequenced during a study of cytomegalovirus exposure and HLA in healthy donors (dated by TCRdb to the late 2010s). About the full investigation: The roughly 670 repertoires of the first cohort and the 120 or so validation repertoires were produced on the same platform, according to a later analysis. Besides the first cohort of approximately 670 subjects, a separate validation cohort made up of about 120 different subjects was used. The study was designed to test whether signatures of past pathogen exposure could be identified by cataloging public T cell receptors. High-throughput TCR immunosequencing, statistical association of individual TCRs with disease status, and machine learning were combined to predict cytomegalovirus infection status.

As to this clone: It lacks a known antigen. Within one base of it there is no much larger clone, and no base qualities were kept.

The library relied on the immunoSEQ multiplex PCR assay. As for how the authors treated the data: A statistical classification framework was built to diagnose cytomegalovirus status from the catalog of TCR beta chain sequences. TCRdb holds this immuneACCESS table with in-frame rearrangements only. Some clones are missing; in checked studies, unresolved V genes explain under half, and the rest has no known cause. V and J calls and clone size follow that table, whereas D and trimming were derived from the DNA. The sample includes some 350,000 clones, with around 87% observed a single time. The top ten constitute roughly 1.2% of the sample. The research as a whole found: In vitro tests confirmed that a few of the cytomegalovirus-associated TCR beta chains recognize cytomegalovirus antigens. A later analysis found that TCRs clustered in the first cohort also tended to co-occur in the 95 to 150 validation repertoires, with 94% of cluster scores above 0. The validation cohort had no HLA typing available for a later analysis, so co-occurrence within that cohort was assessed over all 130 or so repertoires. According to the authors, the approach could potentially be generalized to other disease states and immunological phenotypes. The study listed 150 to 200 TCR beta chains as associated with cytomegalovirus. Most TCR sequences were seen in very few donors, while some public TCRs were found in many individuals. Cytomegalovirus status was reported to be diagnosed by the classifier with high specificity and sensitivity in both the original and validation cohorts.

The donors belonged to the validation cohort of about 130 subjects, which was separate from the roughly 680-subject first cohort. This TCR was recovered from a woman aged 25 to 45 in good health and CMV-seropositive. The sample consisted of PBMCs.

CDR3 reads: CASSRGTAQETQYF. The nucleotide sequence is TGTGCCAGCAGTCGAGGGACAGCTCAAGAGACCCAGTACTTC. This chain joins TRBV13 to TRBJ2-5; 7 bases in the middle match TRBD1. The junction shows trimming of 6 bases on V and 2 bases on J, and the gene matches do not reach 6 bases of it. The CDR3 covers 14 residues, taking in both the cysteine and the phenylalanine. CDR3 DNA is the only sequence kept; it has 42 bases, read in frame from the first base. According to the germline V gene (reference sequence), CDR1 reads PRHDT and CDR2 reads FYEKMQ.